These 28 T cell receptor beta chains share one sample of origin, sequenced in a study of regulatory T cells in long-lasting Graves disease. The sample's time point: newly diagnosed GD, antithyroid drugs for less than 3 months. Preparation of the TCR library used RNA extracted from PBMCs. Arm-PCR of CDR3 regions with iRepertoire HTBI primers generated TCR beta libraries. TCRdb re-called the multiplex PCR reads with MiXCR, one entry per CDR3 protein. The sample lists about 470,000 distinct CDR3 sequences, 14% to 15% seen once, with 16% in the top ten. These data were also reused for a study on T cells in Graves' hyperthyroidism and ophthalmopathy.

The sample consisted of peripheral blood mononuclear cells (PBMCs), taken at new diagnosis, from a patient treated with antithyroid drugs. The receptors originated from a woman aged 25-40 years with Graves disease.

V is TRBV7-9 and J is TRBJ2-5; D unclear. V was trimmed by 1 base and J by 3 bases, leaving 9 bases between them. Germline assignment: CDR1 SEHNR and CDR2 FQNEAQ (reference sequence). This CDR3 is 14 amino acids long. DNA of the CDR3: TGTGCCAGCAGCTTAGATCCCGTAAAAGAGACCCAGTACTTC. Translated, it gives CASSLDPVKETQYF.

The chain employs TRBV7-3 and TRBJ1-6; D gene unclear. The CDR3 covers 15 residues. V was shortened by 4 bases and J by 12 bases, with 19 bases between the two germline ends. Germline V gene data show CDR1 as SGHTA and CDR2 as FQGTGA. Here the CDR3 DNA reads TGTGCCAGCAGCTCATCGACTGGCCGGGAGGGACCCCTCCACTTT. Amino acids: CASSSSTGREGPLHF.

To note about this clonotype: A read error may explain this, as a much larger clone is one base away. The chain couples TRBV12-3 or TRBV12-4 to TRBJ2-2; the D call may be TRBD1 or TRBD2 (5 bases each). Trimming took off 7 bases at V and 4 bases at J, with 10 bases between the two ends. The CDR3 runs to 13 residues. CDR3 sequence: CASNFGGTGELFF. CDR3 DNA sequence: TGTGCCAGCAATTTTGGGGGCACCGGGGAGCTGTTTTTT.

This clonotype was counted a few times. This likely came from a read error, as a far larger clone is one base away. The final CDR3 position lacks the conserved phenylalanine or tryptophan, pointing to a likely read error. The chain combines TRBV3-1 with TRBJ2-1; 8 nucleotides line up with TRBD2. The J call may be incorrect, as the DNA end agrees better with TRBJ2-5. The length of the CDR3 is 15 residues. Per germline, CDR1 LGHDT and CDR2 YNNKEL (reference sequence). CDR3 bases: TGTGCCAGCAGCCAAGATGGACTAGCCCAAGAGACCCAGTACGTC. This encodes CASSQDGLAQETQYV.

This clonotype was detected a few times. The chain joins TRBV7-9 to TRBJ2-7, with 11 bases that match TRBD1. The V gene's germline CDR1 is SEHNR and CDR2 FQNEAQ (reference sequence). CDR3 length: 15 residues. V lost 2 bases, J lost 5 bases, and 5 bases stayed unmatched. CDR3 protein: CASSLRRTGGNEQYF. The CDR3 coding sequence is TGTGCCAGCAGCTTAAGAAGGACAGGGGGCAACGAGCAGTACTTC.

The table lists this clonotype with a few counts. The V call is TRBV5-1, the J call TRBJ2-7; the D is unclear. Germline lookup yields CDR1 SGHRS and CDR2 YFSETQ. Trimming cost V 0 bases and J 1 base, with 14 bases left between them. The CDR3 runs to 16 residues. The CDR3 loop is CASSLAAVPDSYEQYF. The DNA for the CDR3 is TGCGCCAGCAGCTTGGCGGCGGTTCCCGATTCCTACGAGCAGTACTTC.

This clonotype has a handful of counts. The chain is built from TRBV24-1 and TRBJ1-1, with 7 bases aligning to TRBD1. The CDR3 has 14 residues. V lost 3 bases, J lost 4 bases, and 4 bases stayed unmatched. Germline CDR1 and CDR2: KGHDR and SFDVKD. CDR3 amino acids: CATSDRQGGTEAFF. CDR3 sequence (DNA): TGTGCCACCAGTGATCGACAGGGAGGCACTGAAGCTTTCTTT.

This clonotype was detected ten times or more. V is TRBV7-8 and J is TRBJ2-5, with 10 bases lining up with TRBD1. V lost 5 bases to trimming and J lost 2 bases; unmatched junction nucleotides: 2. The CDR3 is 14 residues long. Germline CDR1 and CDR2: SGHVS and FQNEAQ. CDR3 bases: TGTGCCAGCAGCCGGGACAGGGGACAAGAGACCCAGTACTTC. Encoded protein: CASSRDRGQETQYF. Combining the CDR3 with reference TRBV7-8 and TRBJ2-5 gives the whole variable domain GAGVSQSPRYKVAKRGQDVALRCDPISGHVSLFWYQQALGQGPEFLTYFQNEAQLDKSGLPSDRFFAERPEGSVSTLKIQRTQQEDSAVYLCASSRDRGQETQYFGPGTRLLVL.

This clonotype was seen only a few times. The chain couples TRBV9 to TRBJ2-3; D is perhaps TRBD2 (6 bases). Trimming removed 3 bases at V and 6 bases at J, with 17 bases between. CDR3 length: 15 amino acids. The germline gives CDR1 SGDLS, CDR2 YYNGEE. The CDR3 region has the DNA TGTGCCAGCAGCGCTGGAGGGGCTGGTTTGGATACGCAGTATTTT. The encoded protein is CASSAGGAGLDTQYF.

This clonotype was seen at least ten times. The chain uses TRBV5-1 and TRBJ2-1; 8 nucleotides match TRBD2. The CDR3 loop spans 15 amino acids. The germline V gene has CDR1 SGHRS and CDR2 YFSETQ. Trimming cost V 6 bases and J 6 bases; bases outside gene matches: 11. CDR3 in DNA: TGCGCCAGCAACCAAGCGGGAGTCAGGCCCAATGAGCAGTTCTTC. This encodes CASNQAGVRPNEQFF.

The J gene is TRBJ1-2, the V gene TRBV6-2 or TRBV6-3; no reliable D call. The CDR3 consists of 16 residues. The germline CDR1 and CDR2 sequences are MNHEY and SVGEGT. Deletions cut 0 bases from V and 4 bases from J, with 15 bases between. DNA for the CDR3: TGTGCCAGCAGTTACTCGTACGGAGAGAAAGGCTATGGCTACACCTTC. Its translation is CASSYSYGEKGYGYTF.

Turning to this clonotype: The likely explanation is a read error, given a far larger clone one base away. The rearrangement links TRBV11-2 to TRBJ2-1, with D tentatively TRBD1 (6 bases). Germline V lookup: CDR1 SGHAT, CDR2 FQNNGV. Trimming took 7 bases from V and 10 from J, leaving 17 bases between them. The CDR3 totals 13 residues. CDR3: CASNRAASYEQFF. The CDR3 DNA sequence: TGTGCCAGCAACAGGGCGGCCTCCTACGAGCAGTTCTTC.

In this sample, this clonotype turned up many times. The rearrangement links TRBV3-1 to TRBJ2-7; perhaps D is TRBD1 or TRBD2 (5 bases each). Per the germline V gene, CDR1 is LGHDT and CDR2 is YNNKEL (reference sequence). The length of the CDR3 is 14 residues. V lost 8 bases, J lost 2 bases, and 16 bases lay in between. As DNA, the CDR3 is TGTGCCAGCGGCCCCAAGGGACGCCCCTACGAGCAGTACTTC. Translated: CASGPKGRPYEQYF.

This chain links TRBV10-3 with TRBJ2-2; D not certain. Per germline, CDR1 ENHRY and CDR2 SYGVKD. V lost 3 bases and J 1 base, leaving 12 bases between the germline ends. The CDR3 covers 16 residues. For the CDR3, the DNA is TGTGCCATCAGTGATGGACCCACCGTGAACACCGGGGAGCTGTTTTTT. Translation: CAISDGPTVNTGELFF.

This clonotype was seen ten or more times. CDR3 amino acids: CASSLALVGVWNTGELFF. CDR3 sequence (DNA): TGTGCCAGCAGTTTAGCCCTCGTGGGAGTTTGGAACACCGGGGAGCTGTTTTTT. This sequence joins TRBV28 and TRBJ2-2, with D perhaps TRBD2 (5 bases). The germline CDR1 and CDR2 sequences are MDHEN and SYDVKM. CDR3 length: 18 amino acids. The V gene lost 2 bases and the J gene lost 1 base, with 17 bases spanning the gap.

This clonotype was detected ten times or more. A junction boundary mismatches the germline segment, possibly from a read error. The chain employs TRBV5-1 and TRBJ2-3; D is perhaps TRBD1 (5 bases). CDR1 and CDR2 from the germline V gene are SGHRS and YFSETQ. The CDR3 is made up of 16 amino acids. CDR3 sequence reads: CASSLGANTGTDTQYF. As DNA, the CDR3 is TGTGCCAGCAGCTTAGGGGCCAACACCGGCACAGATACGCAGTATTTT. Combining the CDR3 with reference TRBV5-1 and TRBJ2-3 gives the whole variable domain KAGVTQTPRYLIKTRGQQVTLSCSPISGHRSVSWYQQTPGQGLQFLFEYFSETQRNKGNFPGRFSGRQFSNSRSEMNVSTLELGDSALYLCASSLGANTGTDTQYFGPGTRLTVL.

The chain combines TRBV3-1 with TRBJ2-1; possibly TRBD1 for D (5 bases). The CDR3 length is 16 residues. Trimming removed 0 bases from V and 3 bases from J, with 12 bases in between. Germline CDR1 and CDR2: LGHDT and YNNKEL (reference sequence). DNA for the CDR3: TGTGCCAGCAGCCAAGAAGGTGGCAGGGACTACAATGAGCAGTTCTTC. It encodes CASSQEGGRDYNEQFF.

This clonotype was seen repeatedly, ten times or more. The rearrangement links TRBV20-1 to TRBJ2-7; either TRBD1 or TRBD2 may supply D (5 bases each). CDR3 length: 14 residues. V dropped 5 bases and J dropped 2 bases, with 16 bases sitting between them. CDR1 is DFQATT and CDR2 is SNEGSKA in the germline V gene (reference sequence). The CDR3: CSAQPGTGTYEQYF. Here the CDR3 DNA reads TGCAGTGCTCAACCGGGGACCGGCACCTACGAGCAGTACTTC.

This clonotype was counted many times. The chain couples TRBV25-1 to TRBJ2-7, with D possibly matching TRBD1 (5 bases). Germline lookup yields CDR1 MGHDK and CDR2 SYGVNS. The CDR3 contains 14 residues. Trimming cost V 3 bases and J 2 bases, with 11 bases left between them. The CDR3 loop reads CASSDQGSAYEQYF. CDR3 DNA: TGTGCCAGCAGTGACCAGGGTTCAGCCTACGAGCAGTACTTC.

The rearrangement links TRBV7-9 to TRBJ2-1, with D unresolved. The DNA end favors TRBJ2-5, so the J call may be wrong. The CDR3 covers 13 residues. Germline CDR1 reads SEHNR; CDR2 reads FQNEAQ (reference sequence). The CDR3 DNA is TGTGCCAGCAGCCCCCTACCCCAAGAGACCCAGTACTTC. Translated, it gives CASSPLPQETQYF.

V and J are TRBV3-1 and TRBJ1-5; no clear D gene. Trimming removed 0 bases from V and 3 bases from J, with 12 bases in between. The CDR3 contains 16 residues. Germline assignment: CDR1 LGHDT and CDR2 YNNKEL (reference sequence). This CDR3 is CASSQDYRVDNQPQHF. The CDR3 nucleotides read TGTGCCAGCAGCCAAGATTACAGAGTTGACAATCAGCCCCAGCATTTT.

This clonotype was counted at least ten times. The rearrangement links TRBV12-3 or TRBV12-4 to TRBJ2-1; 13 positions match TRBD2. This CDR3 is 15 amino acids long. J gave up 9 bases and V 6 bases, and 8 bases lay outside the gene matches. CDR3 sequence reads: CASRGLAGLGGEQFF. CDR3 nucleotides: TGTGCCAGCAGGGGACTAGCGGGACTCGGTGGTGAGCAGTTCTTC.

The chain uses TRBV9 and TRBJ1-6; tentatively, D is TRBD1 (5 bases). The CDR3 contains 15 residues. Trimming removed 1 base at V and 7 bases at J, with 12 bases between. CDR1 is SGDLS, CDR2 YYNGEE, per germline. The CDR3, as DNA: TGTGCCAGCAGCGTACAGACAGCATGGAATTCACCCCTCCACTTT. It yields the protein CASSVQTAWNSPLHF.

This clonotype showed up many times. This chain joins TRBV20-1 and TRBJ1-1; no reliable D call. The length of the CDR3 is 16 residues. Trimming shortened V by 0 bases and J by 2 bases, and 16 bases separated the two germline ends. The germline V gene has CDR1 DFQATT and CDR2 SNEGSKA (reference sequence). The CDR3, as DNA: TGCAGTGCTAGAGACTCCCGGGGTGGGGTAAACACTGAAGCTTTCTTT. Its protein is CSARDSRGGVNTEAFF.

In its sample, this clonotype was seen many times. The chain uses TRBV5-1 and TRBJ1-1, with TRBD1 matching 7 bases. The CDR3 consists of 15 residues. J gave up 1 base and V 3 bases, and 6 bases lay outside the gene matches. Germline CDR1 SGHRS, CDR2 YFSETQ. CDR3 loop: CASSYIQGSNTEAFF. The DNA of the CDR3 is TGCGCCAGCAGCTATATACAGGGGTCGAACACTGAAGCTTTCTTT.

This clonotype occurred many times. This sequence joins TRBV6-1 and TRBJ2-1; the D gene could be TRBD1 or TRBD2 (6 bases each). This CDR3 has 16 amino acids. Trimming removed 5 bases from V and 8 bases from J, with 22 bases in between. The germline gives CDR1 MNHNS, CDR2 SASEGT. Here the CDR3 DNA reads TGTGCCAGCAGTATAGTCCCGGGACTCAGGGGCGATGAGCAGTTCTTC. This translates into CASSIVPGLRGDEQFF.

The CDR3 region is CASREAFSPSYEQYF. CDR3 bases: TGTGCCAGCCGAGAGGCGTTTTCCCCCTCCTACGAGCAGTACTTC. The J gene is TRBJ2-7, the V gene TRBV7-8; D is unclear. CDR1 SGHVS and CDR2 FQNEAQ come from the germline V gene. The CDR3 runs 15 residues. Trimming removed 8 bases at V and 0 bases at J, with 17 bases between.

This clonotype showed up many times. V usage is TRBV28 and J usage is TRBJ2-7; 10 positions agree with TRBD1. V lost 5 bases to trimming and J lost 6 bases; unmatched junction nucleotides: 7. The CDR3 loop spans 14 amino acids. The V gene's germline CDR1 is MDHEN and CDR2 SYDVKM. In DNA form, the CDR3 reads TGTGCCAGCAGTAGGACCGGGACAGGGGTCGAGCAGTACTTC. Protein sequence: CASSRTGTGVEQYF. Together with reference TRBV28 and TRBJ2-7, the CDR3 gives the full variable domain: DVKVTQSSRYLVKRTGEKVFLECVQDMDHENMFWYRQDPGLGLRLIYFSYDVKMKEKGDIPEGYSVSREKKERFSLILESASTNQTSMYLCASSRTGTGVEQYFGPGTRLTVT.